This is a list of T cell receptor beta chains from one sample in a study of OX40 agonist ivuxolimab in advanced cancers. TCRdb's table, derived via immunoSEQ multiplex PCR, lists solely in-frame clones and lacks some. The sample holds 8,500 to 11,000 clones, 70% to 80% seen once. Material: CD4+ or CD8+ T cells sorted from blood, obtained in a trial of the OX40 agonist ivuxolimab. These TCRs come from an adult with an advanced solid tumor such as melanoma, head and neck, liver or kidney cancer. CDR3s include the opening cysteine and the closing phenylalanine or tryptophan. The D gene is left open where the match is weak. Part of the rows lack a size; the others show once, few, many or a class for expanded clones.

TRBJ2-3,-,-,TRBV6-6,TGCGCCAGCAGTGAGTCGACCAGAGATACGCAGTATTTT,CASSESTRDTQYF
TRBJ2-2,-,few,TRBV10-3,TGTGCCATCAGTGAGGTTTGGGGGGCGAACACCGGGGAGCTGTTTTTT,CAISEVWGANTGELFF
TRBJ1-1,-,-,TRBV2,TGTGCCACCCGGGATACCCTAAACACTGAAGCTTTCTTT,CATRDTLNTEAFF
TRBJ2-1,-,-,TRBV9,TGTGCCAGCAGCGTGGATGGGAGCGATGAGCAGTTCTTC,CASSVDGSDEQFF
TRBJ2-4,TRBD2,-,TRBV7-9,TGTGCCAGCAGCTTTTCCGGGACTAGCGGGAGGAGGGGCAAAAACATTCAGTACTTC,CASSFSGTSGRRGKNIQYF
TRBJ2-3,-,few,TRBV19,TGTGCCAGTAGCGCGACTAGCACAGATACGCAGTATTTT,CASSATSTDTQYF
TRBJ2-1,TRBD1,-,TRBV13,TGTGCCAGCAGCCCGGGACAGGGCTCCTACAATGAGCAGTTCTTC,CASSPGQGSYNEQFF
TRBJ2-7,-,-,TRBV6-5,TGTGCCAGCAGGCCTCAGGGAATCGGGATTTACGAGCAGTACTTC,CASRPQGIGIYEQYF
TRBJ2-7,-,-,TRBV6-1,TGTGCCAGCAGGCAGACAGTCTACGAGCAGTACTTC,CASRQTVYEQYF
TRBJ2-1,TRBD2,-,TRBV27,TGTGCCAGCAGTCCTAGCGGGAGCTCCGCCGACAATGAGCAGTTCTTC,CASSPSGSSADNEQFF
TRBJ2-1,TRBD2,-,TRBV28,TGTGCCAGCAGTCTATGGACTAGCGGGAGCTCCTACAATGAGCAGTTCTTC,CASSLWTSGSSYNEQFF
TRBJ2-1,TRBD2,-,TRBV6-1,TGTGCCAGCAGTGAATTAGCGGGAGGGCAGAATGAGCAGTTCTTC,CASSELAGGQNEQFF
TRBJ2-5,TRBD2,few,TRBV27,TGTGCCAGCAGGCCCCGGGGACTAGCGGGAGGTACAGGATGGGAGACCCAGTACTTC,CASRPRGLAGGTGWETQYF
TRBJ2-1,TRBD1,-,TRBV19,TGTGCCAGTAGTTGGACAGGGTTGGCGTGGATGAATGAGCAGTTCTTC,CASSWTGLAWMNEQFF
TRBJ2-3,-,few,TRBV5-5,TGTGCCAGCAGCCCGCTAGGGTTCGACTCAGATACGCAGTATTTT,CASSPLGFDSDTQYF
TRBJ2-5,-,-,TRBV7-6,TGTGCCAGCAGCTTGCCCCCAGCAGAGACCCAGTACTTC,CASSLPPAETQYF
TRBJ2-2,TRBD1,-,TRBV11-2,TGTGCCAGCAGTTTAGGACAGGGTCACACCGGGGAGCTGTTTTTT,CASSLGQGHTGELFF
TRBJ2-3,-,-,TRBV21-1,TGTGCCAGCAGCAGGTGGACTAGCGGGGGAGGCACAGATACGCAGTATTTT,CASSRWTSGGGTDTQYF
TRBJ2-7,-,-,TRBV7-3,TGTGCCAGCAGCCCCTCGGGCCAGGACGACGAGCAGTACTTC,CASSPSGQDDEQYF
TRBJ1-5,TRBD1,medium-sized,TRBV7-9,TGTGCCGTAGGGACAGGGAGTAATCAGCCCCAGCATTTT,CAVGTGSNQPQHF
TRBJ2-6,-,-,TRBV30,TGTGCCTGGAGTTCCGGAAATCTAAACAACGTCCTGACTTTC,CAWSSGNLNNVLTF
TRBJ1-5,-,-,TRBV28,TGTGCCAGCAGTTTGGCGGCGCAGCCCCAGCATTTT,CASSLAAQPQHF
TRBJ1-5,-,-,TRBV28,TGTGCCAGCAGTTTAGTACGGGGGGCCCTCAATCAGCCCCAGCATTTT,CASSLVRGALNQPQHF
TRBJ1-2,-,-,TRBV4-1,TGCGCCAGCAGCCAGGGAATTAACTATGGCTACACCTTC,CASSQGINYGYTF
TRBJ2-7,TRBD1,few,TRBV5-6,TGTGCCAGCAGCTCGGGGTGGGCAGGGGGTAGGGAGCAGTACTTC,CASSSGWAGGREQYF
TRBJ2-1,-,few,TRBV27,TGTGCCAGCAGTAAACCGGGGCCCAACAATGAGCAGTTCTTC,CASSKPGPNNEQFF
TRBJ1-1,-,-,TRBV28,TGTGCCAGCAGCCTCGACAGGTTTCTTGAAGCTTTCTTT,CASSLDRFLEAFF
TRBJ2-7,-,few,TRBV19,TGTGCCAGTAGTTCAGAACTAGCATCTTCCTACGAGCAGTACTTC,CASSSELASSYEQYF
TRBJ2-3,-,-,TRBV2,TGTGCCAGCAGAGCTAGCACAGATACGCAGTATTTT,CASRASTDTQYF
TRBJ2-7,-,once,TRBV28,TGTGCCAGCAGTTTAGGGTCCCCCTACGAGCAGTACTTC,CASSLGSPYEQYF
TRBJ1-2,TRBD1,-,TRBV6-5,TGTGCCACCGGGAGTCGACAGGGAACATGGCATGGCTACACCTTC,CATGSRQGTWHGYTF
TRBJ2-7,-,once,TRBV11-3,TGTGCCAGCAGCTTAGATCAGGGAATCCACGAGCAGTACTTC,CASSLDQGIHEQYF
TRBJ2-3,TRBD2,once,TRBV27,TGTGCCAGCAGTCTCTCCCCTGCCCCGGGACTAGCGGGAGCAAGTGCCGACGATATAGATACGCAGTATTTT,CASSLSPAPGLAGASADDIDTQYF
TRBJ2-7,-,-,TRBV27,TGTGCCAGCAGTTCGTTCGCGAGCTCCTACGAGCAGTACTTC,CASSSFASSYEQYF
TRBJ2-2,TRBD2,-,TRBV7-6,TGTGCCAGCTTACGGGAGGCAAACACCGGGGAGCTGTTTTTT,CASLREANTGELFF
TRBJ2-3,-,-,TRBV28,TGTGCCAGCACCGGGTTGGCGGGACGAACAGATACGCAGTATTTT,CASTGLAGRTDTQYF
TRBJ1-2,TRBD1,once,TRBV27,TGTGCCAGCAGTTTCTCGATCTCCGGGACAGCCTATGGCTACACCTTC,CASSFSISGTAYGYTF
TRBJ2-7,-,-,TRBV7-9,TGTGCCAGCAGCTTAGTAGGCTACCTGAAGTACTTC,CASSLVGYLKYF
TRBJ2-3,-,-,TRBV5-6,TGTGCCAGCAGCGATATTATGGGGGTTGGGGCAGATACGCAGTATTTT,CASSDIMGVGADTQYF
TRBJ1-1,-,-,TRBV5-1,TGCGCCAGCAGCTTGCTAGAACTGAACACTGAAGCTTTCTTT,CASSLLELNTEAFF
TRBJ1-4,-,-,TRBV9,TGTGCCAGCAGCCCACGCCCGAGAGGGGGTGAAAAACTGTTTTTT,CASSPRPRGGEKLFF
TRBJ1-1,-,-,TRBV2,TGTGCCAGCAGTGAAGCGGCCTCAGGAGACTTTGCCTATGAAGCTTTCTTT,CASSEAASGDFAYEAFF
TRBJ2-1,TRBD2,-,TRBV9,TGTGCCAGCAGCCCGCGAGCGGGAGGGGGGCATGAGCAGTTCTTC,CASSPRAGGGHEQFF
TRBJ2-7,TRBD1,-,TRBV11-3,TGTGCCAGCAGCTTAGACCGGATTTCCGGGACAGGGTTGTACGAGCAGTACTTC,CASSLDRISGTGLYEQYF
TRBJ2-1,TRBD2,-,TRBV5-1,TGCGCCAGCAGCTCCACCTTAGCGGGAGGAGGGAATGAGCAGTTCTTC,CASSSTLAGGGNEQFF
TRBJ1-5,TRBD1,-,TRBV19,TGTGCCAGTAGAGACATCAGGGGGAATAGCAATCAGCCCCAGCATTTT,CASRDIRGNSNQPQHF